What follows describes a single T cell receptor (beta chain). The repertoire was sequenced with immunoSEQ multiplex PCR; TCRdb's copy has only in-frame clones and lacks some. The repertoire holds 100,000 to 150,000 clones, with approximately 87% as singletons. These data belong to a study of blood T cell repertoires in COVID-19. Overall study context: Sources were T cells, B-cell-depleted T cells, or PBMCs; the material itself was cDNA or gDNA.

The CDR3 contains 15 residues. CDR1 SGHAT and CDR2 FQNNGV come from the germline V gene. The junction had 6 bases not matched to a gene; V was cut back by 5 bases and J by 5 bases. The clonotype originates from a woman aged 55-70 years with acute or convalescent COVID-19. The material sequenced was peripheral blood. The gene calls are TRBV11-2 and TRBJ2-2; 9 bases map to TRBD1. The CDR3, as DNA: TGTGCCAGCAGCAAACTACAGGGGGCTACCGGGGAGCTGTTTTTT. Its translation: CASSKLQGATGELFF. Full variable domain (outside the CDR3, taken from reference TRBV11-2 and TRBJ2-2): EAGVAQSPRYKIIEKRQSVAFWCNPISGHATLYWYQQILGQGPKLLIQFQNNGVVDDSQLPKDRFSAERLKGVDSTLKIQPAKLEDSAVYLCASSKLQGATGELFFGEGSRLTVL.